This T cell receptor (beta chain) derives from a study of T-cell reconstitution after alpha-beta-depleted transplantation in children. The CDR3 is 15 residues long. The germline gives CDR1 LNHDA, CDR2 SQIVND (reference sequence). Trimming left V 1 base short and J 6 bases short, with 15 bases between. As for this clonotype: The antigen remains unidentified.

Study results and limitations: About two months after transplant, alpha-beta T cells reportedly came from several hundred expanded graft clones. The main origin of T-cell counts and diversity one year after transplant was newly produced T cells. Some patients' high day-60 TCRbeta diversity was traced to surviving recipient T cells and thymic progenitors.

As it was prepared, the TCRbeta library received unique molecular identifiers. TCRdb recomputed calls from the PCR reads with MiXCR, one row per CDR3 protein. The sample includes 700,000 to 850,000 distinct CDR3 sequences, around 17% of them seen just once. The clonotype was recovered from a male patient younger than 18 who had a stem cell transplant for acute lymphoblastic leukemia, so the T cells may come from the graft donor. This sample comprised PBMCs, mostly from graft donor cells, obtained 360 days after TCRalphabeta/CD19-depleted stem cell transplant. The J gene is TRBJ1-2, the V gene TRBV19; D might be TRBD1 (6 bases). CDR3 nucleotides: TGTGCCAGTAGTATAGCTGAGGGGGGCTTGAATGGCTACACCTTC. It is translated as CASSIAEGGLNGYTF.